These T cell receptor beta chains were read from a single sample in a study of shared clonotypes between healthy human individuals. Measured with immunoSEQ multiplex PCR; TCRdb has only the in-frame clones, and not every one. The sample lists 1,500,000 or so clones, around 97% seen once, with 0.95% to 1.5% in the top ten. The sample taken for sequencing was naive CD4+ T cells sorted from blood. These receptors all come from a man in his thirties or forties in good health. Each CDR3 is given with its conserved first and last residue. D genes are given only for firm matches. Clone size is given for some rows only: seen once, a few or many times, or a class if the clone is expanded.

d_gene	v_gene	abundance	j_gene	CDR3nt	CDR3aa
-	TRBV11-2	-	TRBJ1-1	TGTGCCAGCAGCTCGACAGCCTACACTGAAGCTTTCTTT	CASSSTAYTEAFF
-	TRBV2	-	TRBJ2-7	TGTGCCAGCAGGGGCAGGGTTTCCCACGAGCAGTACTTC	CASRGRVSHEQYF
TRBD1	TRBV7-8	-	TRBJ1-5	TGTGCCAGCAGCTTAGACCGGGACAGTAACCGTCATTTT	CASSLDRDSNRHF
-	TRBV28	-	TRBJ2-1	TGTGCCAGCAGTTTTGGGGGATCCTACAATGAGCAGTTCTTC	CASSFGGSYNEQFF
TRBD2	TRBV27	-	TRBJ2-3	TGTGCCAGCAGTTTCCGCCGGACTAGCGGGAGGGCTAGCACAGATACGCAGTATTTT	CASSFRRTSGRASTDTQYF
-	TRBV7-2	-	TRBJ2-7	TGTGCCAGCAGCAGTGAAATCCTGTCTGAGCAGTACTTC	CASSSEILSEQYF
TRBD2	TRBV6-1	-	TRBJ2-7	TGTGCCAGCAGTGAGGCCCTAGCGGGGTCCTACGAGCAGTACTTC	CASSEALAGSYEQYF
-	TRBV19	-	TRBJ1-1	TGTGCCAGTAGTCCCCGGGCCCGTATGAACACTGAAGCTTTCTTT	CASSPRARMNTEAFF
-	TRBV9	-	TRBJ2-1	TGTGCCAGCAGCGTATCTATGGCGGCTGATGGTGAGCAGTTCTTC	CASSVSMAADGEQFF
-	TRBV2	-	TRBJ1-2	TGTGCCAGCAGTGGACAGGTGTTTAGTGGCTACACCTTC	CASSGQVFSGYTF
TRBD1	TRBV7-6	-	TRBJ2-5	TGTGCCAGCAGCTTCGGACAGGGGCGCTGGGAGACCCAGTACTTC	CASSFGQGRWETQYF
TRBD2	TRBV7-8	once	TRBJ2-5	TGTGCCAGCAGCTTCCCCGCGGGAGGCATCTTCCAAGAGACCCAGTACTTC	CASSFPAGGIFQETQYF
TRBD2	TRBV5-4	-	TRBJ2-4	TGTGCCAGCAGCTTGGCCGGGAGGGATGTCAAAAACATTCAGTACTTC	CASSLAGRDVKNIQYF
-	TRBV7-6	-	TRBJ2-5	TGTGCCAGCAGCTTCCGTCAGGGGTCGGGCGAGACCCAGTACTTC	CASSFRQGSGETQYF
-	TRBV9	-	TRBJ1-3	TGTGCCAGCAGCGTAGACCCGCTTACGGGAAACACCATATATTTT	CASSVDPLTGNTIYF
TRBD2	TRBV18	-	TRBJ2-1	TGTGCCAGCTCACTTAGCGGGTTCTCCTACAATGAGCAGTTCTTC	CASSLSGFSYNEQFF
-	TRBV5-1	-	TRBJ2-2	TGCGCCAGCAGCTCTTATGCAGGGACCGGGGAGCTGTTTTTT	CASSSYAGTGELFF
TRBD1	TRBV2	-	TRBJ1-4	TGTGCCAGTGGACCGGGACAGGGGAATCCTACTAATGAAAAACTGTTTTTT	CASGPGQGNPTNEKLFF
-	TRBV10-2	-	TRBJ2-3	TGCGCCAGCAGAACAGACTATGGCCGTAGCGCAGATACGCAGTATTTT	CASRTDYGRSADTQYF
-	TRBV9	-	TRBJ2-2	TGTGCCAGCAGCTCCTCCTCCGGGATTACCGGGGAGCTGTTTTTT	CASSSSSGITGELFF
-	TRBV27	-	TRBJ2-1	TGTGCCAGCAGTTTAAGGTGGGGAGTGGAGTACAATGAGCAGTTCTTC	CASSLRWGVEYNEQFF
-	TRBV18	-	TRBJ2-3	TGTGCCAGCTCACCACTGAGAAGCACAGATACGCAGTATTTT	CASSPLRSTDTQYF
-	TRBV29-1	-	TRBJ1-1	TGCAGCGTTAGATCCCCACTTCGGAACACTGAAGCTTTCTTT	CSVRSPLRNTEAFF
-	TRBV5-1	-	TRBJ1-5	TGCGCCAGCAGTTCGGGACCTAATCAGCCCCAGCATTTT	CASSSGPNQPQHF
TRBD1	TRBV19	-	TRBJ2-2	TGTGCCAGTAGTTTAACAGGGGAAAGGACCGGGGAGCTGTTTTTT	CASSLTGERTGELFF
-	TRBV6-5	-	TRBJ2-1	TGTGCCAGCAGTTACAGGCCGGGACTTTACAATGAGCAGTTCTTC	CASSYRPGLYNEQFF
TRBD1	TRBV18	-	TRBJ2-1	TGTGCCAGCTCACCACCGTTAGGGGGCACCTTTGAACACAATGAGCAGTTCTTC	CASSPPLGGTFEHNEQFF
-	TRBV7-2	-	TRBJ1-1	TGTGCCAGCAGCTTCTGGGGGACTCTGAACACTGAAGCTTTCTTT	CASSFWGTLNTEAFF
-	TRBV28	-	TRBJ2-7	TGTGCCAGCAGTTTCATTGGCAGAGGCCAGTACTTC	CASSFIGRGQYF